The 29 T cell receptor beta chains in this list originate from one sample, sequenced in a study of blood T cell repertoires in COVID-19. Method: immunoSEQ multiplex PCR; TCRdb's copy keeps in-frame clones and lacks some. The sample has over 300,000 clones, over 75% seen once. Sequencing was done on a sample of peripheral blood. These receptors all stem from a human donor in a cohort sampled during active COVID-19.

The V gene is TRBV5-6, the J gene TRBJ1-2; D unclear. Germline V gene sequence: CDR1 SGHDT, CDR2 YYEEEE. CDR3 length: 16 amino acids. V was shortened by 2 bases and J by 0 bases, with 14 bases between the two germline ends. CDR3 in amino acids: CASSFLGAKANYGYTF. The CDR3 bases are TGTGCCAGCAGCTTCCTGGGCGCCAAGGCTAACTATGGCTACACCTTC.

For this clone: With a much larger clone just one base away, this may be a read error. At the DNA level, this CDR3 is encoded by other sequences in the same sample as well. The chain carries TRBV14 and TRBJ1-5; D is possibly TRBD1 (6 bases). The CDR3 loop spans 13 amino acids. CDR1 SGHDN and CDR2 FVKESK come from the germline V gene. The ends were cut back, 4 bases at V and 4 bases at J, with 8 bases in the middle. The CDR3 here is CASSPTGNQPQHF. CDR3 nucleotide sequence: TGTGCCAGCAGCCCCACAGGGAATCAGCCCCAGCATTTT.

This clone was counted between two and nine times. The chain is built from TRBV4-2 and TRBJ1-1; a weak D match, TRBD1 (5 bases). The CDR3 runs to 16 residues. V lost 1 base, J lost 1 base, and 13 bases lay in between. CDR1 LGHNA and CDR2 YNFKEQ come from the germline V gene. The CDR3 nucleotides are TGTGCCAGCAGCCAAGGACCGGGGGACGGGAACACTGAAGCTTTCTTT. It encodes CASSQGPGDGNTEAFF.

The rearrangement joins TRBV30 to TRBJ1-1; a possible D gene is TRBD1 (5 bases). The V gene's germline CDR1 is GTSNPN and CDR2 SVGIG (reference sequence). The CDR3 loop spans 15 amino acids. V was trimmed by 0 bases and J by 1 base, leaving 12 bases between them. The CDR3 nucleotides are TGTGCCTGGAGTGTACGCTGGGGGGGGAACACTGAAGCTTTCTTT. It encodes CAWSVRWGGNTEAFF.

The gene calls are TRBV7-8 and TRBJ1-3; D not certain. Germline V lookup: CDR1 SGHVS, CDR2 FQNEAQ. The CDR3 extends over 12 amino acids. With 5 bases removed from V and 7 bases from J, the gap between germline ends came to 9 bases. CDR3 sequence reads: CASSANSNTIYF. CDR3 nucleotides: TGTGCCAGCAGCGCAAACTCCAACACCATATATTTT.

The CDR3 DNA follows: TGCAGCGTTGAACTCAGGGGCTATGGCTACACCTTC. Encoded protein: CSVELRGYGYTF. The rearrangement uses TRBV29-1 and TRBJ1-2; perhaps TRBD1 as D (6 bases). Germline CDR1 reads SQVTM; CDR2 reads ANQGSEA. The CDR3 covers 12 residues. The V gene lost 2 bases and the J gene lost 4 bases, with 8 bases spanning the gap.

The chain employs TRBV6-6 and TRBJ1-1, with 11 bases that match TRBD1. Looked up from germline, CDR1 is MNHNY and CDR2 is SVGAGI (reference sequence). The CDR3 is made up of 13 amino acids. The V gene end was trimmed by 5 bases and the J gene end by 11 bases; junction bases not matched to a gene: 7. Here the CDR3 DNA reads TGTGCCAGCAGTAGCGGACAGGGGGCTTCTGCTTTCTTT. Its translation is CASSSGQGASAFF.

V gene TRBV28 combines with J gene TRBJ1-2; D uncertain. Germline loops: CDR1 MDHEN, CDR2 SYDVKM. The CDR3 runs 13 residues. Trimming cost V 2 bases and J 6 bases, with 10 bases left between them. The CDR3 DNA reads as TGTGCCAGCAGTTTAGAGGGCATGAATGGCTACACCTTC. Amino acid sequence: CASSLEGMNGYTF.

The gene calls are TRBV3-1 (or the pseudogene TRBV3-2) and TRBJ2-4, with D possibly TRBD1 on 6 matching bases. V lost 0 bases to trimming and J lost 0 bases, with 12 bases between them. This CDR3 has 17 residues. Per the germline V gene, CDR1 is LGHDT and CDR2 is YNNKEL (reference sequence). This CDR3 reads CASSQEDRKLAKNIQYF. The CDR3 DNA is TGTGCCAGCAGCCAAGAGGACAGAAAGCTAGCCAAAAACATTCAGTACTTC.

The rearrangement joins TRBV29-1 to TRBJ1-2, with 8 bases aligning to TRBD1. The CDR3 totals 12 residues. V lost 8 bases to trimming and J lost 5 bases; unmatched junction nucleotides: 7. Germline-derived CDR1 and CDR2 are SQVTM and ANQGSEA. CDR3 residues: CSMQQGDYGYTF. CDR3 coding DNA: TGCAGCATGCAACAGGGGGATTATGGCTACACCTTC.

As DNA, the CDR3 is TGTGCCAGCAGTCCCCATTACATTCAGTACTTC. Translating gives CASSPHYIQYF. V usage is TRBV6-5 and J usage is TRBJ2-4; no definite D call. The germline V gene encodes CDR1 MNHEY and CDR2 SVGAGI. V lost 5 bases to trimming and J lost 8 bases, with 7 bases between them. The CDR3 is made up of 11 amino acids.

V and J are TRBV7-9 and TRBJ1-1, with TRBD1 as a possible D gene (5 bases). Germline CDR1 SEHNR, CDR2 FQNEAQ (reference sequence). The ends were cut back, 4 bases at V and 3 bases at J, with 12 bases in the middle. CDR3 length: 14 residues. Here the CDR3 DNA reads TGTGCCAGCAGCTCCGTCCAAGGGGACACTGAAGCTTTCTTT. This sequence encodes CASSSVQGDTEAFF.

In DNA, the CDR3 is TGTGCCAGCAGAGAGGGATCTAACTATGGCTACACCTTC. This sequence encodes CASREGSNYGYTF. V is TRBV6-4 and J is TRBJ1-2; no definite D call. The germline CDR1 and CDR2 sequences are MRHNA and SNTAGT. The CDR3 is 13 amino acids. V lost 6 bases and J 0 bases, leaving 8 bases between the germline ends.

Remarks on this clone: The sample contains more than one DNA sequence encoding this CDR3. The chain joins TRBV5-1 to TRBJ1-1; tentative D call: TRBD1 (6 bases). The CDR3 is 12 amino acids. Germline V gene lookup returns CDR1 SGHRS and CDR2 YFSETQ. Deletions cut 2 bases from V and 6 bases from J, with 8 bases between. CDR3 DNA: TGCGCCAGCAGCTTTGAGGGGGCTGAAGCTTTCTTT. Its protein is CASSFEGAEAFF.

The J gene is TRBJ2-7, the V gene TRBV2; D is unresolved. The CDR3 has 11 amino acids. V was shortened by 7 bases and J by 7 bases, with 11 bases between the two germline ends. Germline values: CDR1 SNHLY, CDR2 FYNNEI. The CDR3 nucleotides read TGTGCCAGCAACCTTGGGCCAGAGCAGTACTTC. Protein product: CASNLGPEQYF.

The chain recombines TRBV5-5 with TRBJ1-6; 9 bases map to TRBD1. V lost 4 bases and J lost 3; bases outside the gene matches: 2. The CDR3 contains 15 residues. Germline CDR1 is SGHKS and CDR2 is YYEKEE (reference sequence). CDR3 protein: CASSPGQGYNSPLHF. The CDR3 DNA sequence: TGTGCCAGCAGCCCGGGACAGGGCTATAATTCACCCCTCCACTTT. Full variable domain (outside the CDR3, taken from reference TRBV5-5 and TRBJ1-6): DAGVTQSPTHLIKTRGQQVTLRCSPISGHKSVSWYQQVLGQGPQFIFQYYEKEERGRGNFPDRFSARQFPNYSSELNVNALLLGDSALYLCASSPGQGYNSPLHFGNGTRLTVT.

This chain uses TRBV18 with TRBJ1-1, with TRBD1 matching 7 bases. The CDR3 spans 15 residues. J was trimmed by 4 bases and V by 4 bases; bases with no gene match: 9. Germline V gives CDR1 KGHSH, CDR2 LQKENI. For the CDR3, the DNA is TGTGCCAGCTCACTGGTGACAGGGATACCCACTGAAGCTTTCTTT. Amino acids: CASSLVTGIPTEAFF. Full variable domain (rest looked up from reference TRBV18 and TRBJ1-1): NAGVMQNPRHLVRRRGQEARLRCSPMKGHSHVYWYRQLPEEGLKFMVYLQKENIIDESGMPKERFSAEFPKEGPSILRIQQVVRGDSAAYFCASSLVTGIPTEAFFGQGTRLTVV.

V is TRBV7-9 and J is TRBJ2-7; D unclear. Deletions cut 5 bases from V and 2 bases from J, with 10 bases between. CDR3 length: 13 amino acids. Per the germline V gene, CDR1 is SEHNR and CDR2 is FQNEAQ (reference sequence). The CDR3 spells CASSPDTTYEQYF. In DNA form, the CDR3 reads TGTGCCAGCAGCCCTGACACCACCTACGAGCAGTACTTC.

The chain is built from TRBV5-1 and TRBJ2-5; 11 bases fit TRBD2. Germline CDR1 reads SGHRS; CDR2 reads YFSETQ. The V gene end was trimmed by 4 bases and the J gene end by 1 base; junction bases not matched to a gene: 3. The CDR3 is made up of 15 amino acids. The CDR3 sequence is CASSIGLAGQETQYF. In DNA, the CDR3 is TGCGCCAGCAGCATAGGACTAGCGGGCCAAGAGACCCAGTACTTC.

This clone has a single count. The chain employs TRBV3-1 (or the pseudogene TRBV3-2) and TRBJ2-7; D remains ambiguous. The CDR3 sequence is 14 residues long. V lost 5 bases, J lost 1 base, and 12 bases lay in between. CDR1 and CDR2 from the germline V gene are LGHDT and YNNKEL (reference sequence). DNA for the CDR3: TGTGCCAGCAGCGCCGAGACAATTTCCTACGAGCAGTACTTC. Encoded protein: CASSAETISYEQYF.

V gene TRBV30 combines with J gene TRBJ1-1; D possibly corresponds to TRBD1 (5 bases). CDR1 GTSNPN and CDR2 SVGIG come from the germline V gene (reference sequence). CDR3 length equals 13 residues. Trimming stripped 8 bases from V and 1 base from J, with 14 bases between. CDR3 region: CAGGNNQNTEAFF. The CDR3 nucleotides read TGTGCCGGGGGGAACAACCAGAACACTGAAGCTTTCTTT.

This clone appeared a few times. J is TRBJ2-5 and V is TRBV3-1 (or the pseudogene TRBV3-2), with D perhaps TRBD2 (6 bases). V was trimmed by 4 bases and J by 2 bases, leaving 14 bases between them. Per germline, CDR1 LGHDT and CDR2 YNNKEL (reference sequence). This CDR3 is built from 15 residues. CDR3 sequence reads: CASSLRAGNQETQYF. The CDR3 DNA is TGTGCCAGCAGCCTAAGGGCGGGGAATCAAGAGACCCAGTACTTC.

There are a few counts of this clone. V and J are TRBV19 and TRBJ2-7; 7 nucleotides agree with TRBD2. The CDR3 runs to 16 residues. Per germline, CDR1 LNHDA and CDR2 SQIVND (reference sequence). V shed 3 bases and J 0 bases; nucleotides not matched to a gene: 8. CDR3 DNA: TGTGCCAGTAGTATCCTCTCAGCGGGAAACTCCTACGAGCAGTACTTC. It is translated as CASSILSAGNSYEQYF.

This chain joins TRBV9 and TRBJ2-2; no definite D call. This CDR3 is built from 13 residues. From germline, CDR1 is SGDLS and CDR2 YYNGEE. Deletions cut 0 bases from V and 5 bases from J, with 5 bases between. The CDR3 is CASSVVETGELFF. The CDR3 nucleotides read TGTGCCAGCAGCGTAGTTGAGACCGGGGAGCTGTTTTTT.

The gene calls are TRBV6-5 and TRBJ1-1; D is possibly TRBD1 (5 bases). CDR1 is MNHEY and CDR2 is SVGAGI in the germline V gene. With 6 bases removed from V and 10 bases from J, the gap between germline ends came to 15 bases. The CDR3 runs 12 residues. The CDR3 DNA is TGTGCCAGCAGGGTTTTGGGGGGGGGAGCTTTCTTT. It yields the protein CASRVLGGGAFF.

The chain uses TRBV5-1 and TRBJ2-3; 12 nucleotides line up with TRBD1. The CDR3 spans 15 residues. Germline trimming cut 4 bases from V and 5 bases from J; bases unmatched to any gene: 5. Germline CDR1 is SGHRS and CDR2 is YFSETQ. CDR3 DNA: TGCGCCAGCAGCGCGGGACAGGGGGCTGGAGATACGCAGTATTTT. This gives the protein CASSAGQGAGDTQYF. The full variable domain, with the rest looked up from reference TRBV5-1 and TRBJ2-3, is KAGVTQTPRYLIKTRGQQVTLSCSPISGHRSVSWYQQTPGQGLQFLFEYFSETQRNKGNFPGRFSGRQFSNSRSEMNVSTLELGDSALYLCASSAGQGAGDTQYFGPGTRLTVL.

This clone was found once. The V gene is TRBV12-3 or TRBV12-4, the J gene TRBJ1-3, with 9 bases matching TRBD1. V shed 8 bases, J shed 3 bases, and the junction held 2 bases outside the gene matches. This CDR3 comprises 13 residues. The CDR3: CASGQGSGNTIYF. CDR3 nucleotide sequence: TGTGCCAGCGGACAGGGGAGTGGAAACACCATATATTTT.

The CDR3 nucleotides read TGTGCCAGCGTCCAACGCGGGGGTCACAATGAGCAGTTCTTC. Translating gives CASVQRGGHNEQFF. V and J are TRBV27 and TRBJ2-1, with 7 bases that match TRBD2. The germline V gene encodes CDR1 MNHEY and CDR2 SMNVEV (reference sequence). CDR3 size: 14 residues. V gave up 8 bases and J gave up 5 bases; unmatched junction bases: 9.

The V gene is TRBV7-3, the J gene TRBJ1-5; 9 positions match TRBD1. The CDR3 covers 14 residues. CDR1 and CDR2 from the germline V gene are SGHTA and FQGTGA. Germline trimming cut 3 bases from V and 7 bases from J; bases unmatched to any gene: 4. CDR3 sequence (DNA): TGTGCCAGCAGCTTGACAGGGGGTGGGCAGCCCCAGCATTTT. It is translated as CASSLTGGGQPQHF. The full variable domain, in which reference TRBV7-3 and TRBJ1-5 provide the parts outside the CDR3, is GAGVSQTPSNKVTEKGKYVELRCDPISGHTALYWYRQSLGQGPEFLIYFQGTGAADDSGLPNDRFFAVRPEGSVSTLKIQRTERGDSAVYLCASSLTGGGQPQHFGDGTRLSIL.